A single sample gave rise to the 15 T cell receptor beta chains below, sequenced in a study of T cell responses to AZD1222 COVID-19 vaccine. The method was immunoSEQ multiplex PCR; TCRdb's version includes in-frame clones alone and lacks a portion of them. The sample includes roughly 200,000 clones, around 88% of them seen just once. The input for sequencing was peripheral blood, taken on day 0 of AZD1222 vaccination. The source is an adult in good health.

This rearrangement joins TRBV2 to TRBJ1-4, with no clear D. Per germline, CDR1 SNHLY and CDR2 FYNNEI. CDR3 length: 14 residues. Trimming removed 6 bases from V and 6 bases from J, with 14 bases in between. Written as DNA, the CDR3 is TGTGCCAGCAGCCTACAGTACTCGGATGAAAAACTGTTTTTT. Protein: CASSLQYSDEKLFF. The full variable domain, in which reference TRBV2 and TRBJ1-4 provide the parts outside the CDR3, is EPEVTQTPSHQVTQMGQEVILRCVPISNHLYFYWYRQILGQKVEFLVSFYNNEISEKSEIFDDQFSVERPDGSNFTLKIRSTKLEDSAMYFCASSLQYSDEKLFFGSGTQLSVL.

CDR3 DNA: TGTGCCAGCAGCTTATATTCTGGGAACACTGAAGCTTTCTTT. Residues: CASSLYSGNTEAFF. The rearrangement uses TRBV13 and TRBJ1-1; D remains unclear. The V gene lost 2 bases and the J gene lost 1 base, with 8 bases spanning the gap. The CDR3 spans 14 residues. Germline CDR1 reads PRHDT; CDR2 reads FYEKMQ (reference sequence).

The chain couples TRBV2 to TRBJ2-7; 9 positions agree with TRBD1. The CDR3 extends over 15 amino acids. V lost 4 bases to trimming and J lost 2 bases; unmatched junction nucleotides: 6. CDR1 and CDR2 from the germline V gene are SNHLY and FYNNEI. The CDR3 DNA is TGTGCCAGCAGTGCCCTGACAGGGGGAACCTACGAGCAGTACTTC. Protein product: CASSALTGGTYEQYF. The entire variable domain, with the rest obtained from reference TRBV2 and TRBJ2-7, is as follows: EPEVTQTPSHQVTQMGQEVILRCVPISNHLYFYWYRQILGQKVEFLVSFYNNEISEKSEIFDDQFSVERPDGSNFTLKIRSTKLEDSAMYFCASSALTGGTYEQYFGPGTRLTVT.

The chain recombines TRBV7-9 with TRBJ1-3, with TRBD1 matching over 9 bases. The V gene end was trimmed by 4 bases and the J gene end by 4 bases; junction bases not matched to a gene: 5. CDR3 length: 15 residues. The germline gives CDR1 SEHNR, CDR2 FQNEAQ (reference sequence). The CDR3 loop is CASSSTGGGGNTIYF. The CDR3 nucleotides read TGTGCCAGCAGCTCAACAGGGGGCGGCGGAAACACCATATATTTT.

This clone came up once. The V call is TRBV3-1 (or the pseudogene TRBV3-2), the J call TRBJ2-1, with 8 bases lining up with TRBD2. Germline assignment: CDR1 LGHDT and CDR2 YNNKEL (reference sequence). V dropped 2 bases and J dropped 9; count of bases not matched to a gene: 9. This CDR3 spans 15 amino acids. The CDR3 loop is CASSQSSSGEGEQFF. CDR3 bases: TGTGCCAGCAGCCAATCGAGTAGCGGGGAAGGTGAGCAGTTCTTC.

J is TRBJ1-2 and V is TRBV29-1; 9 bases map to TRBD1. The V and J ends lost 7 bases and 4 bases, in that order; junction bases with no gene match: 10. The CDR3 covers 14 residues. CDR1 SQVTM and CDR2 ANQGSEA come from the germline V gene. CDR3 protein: CSAISGQGSYGYTF. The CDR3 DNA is TGCAGCGCTATTTCGGGACAGGGATCCTATGGCTACACCTTC.

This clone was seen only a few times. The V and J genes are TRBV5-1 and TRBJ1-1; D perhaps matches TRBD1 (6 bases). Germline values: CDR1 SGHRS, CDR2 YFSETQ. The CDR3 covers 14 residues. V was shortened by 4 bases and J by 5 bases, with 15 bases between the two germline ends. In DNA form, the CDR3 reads TGCGCCAGCAGCACCTCCCGGGGACAAACTGAAGCTTTCTTT. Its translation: CASSTSRGQTEAFF. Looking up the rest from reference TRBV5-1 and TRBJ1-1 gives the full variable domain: KAGVTQTPRYLIKTRGQQVTLSCSPISGHRSVSWYQQTPGQGLQFLFEYFSETQRNKGNFPGRFSGRQFSNSRSEMNVSTLELGDSALYLCASSTSRGQTEAFFGQGTRLTVV.

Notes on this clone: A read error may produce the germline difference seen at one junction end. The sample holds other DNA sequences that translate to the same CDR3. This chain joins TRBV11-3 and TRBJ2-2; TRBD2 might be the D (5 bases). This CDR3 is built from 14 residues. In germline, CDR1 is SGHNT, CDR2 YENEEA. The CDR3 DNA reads TGTGCCAGCAGCCCTAGAGGGAACACCGGGGAACTGTTTTTT. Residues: CASSPRGNTGELFF.

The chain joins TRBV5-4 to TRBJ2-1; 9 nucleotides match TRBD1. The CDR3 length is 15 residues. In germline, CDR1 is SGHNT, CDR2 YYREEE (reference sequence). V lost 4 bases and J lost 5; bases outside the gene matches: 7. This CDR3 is CASSPRTGVHNEQFF. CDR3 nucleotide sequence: TGTGCCAGCAGCCCCCGGACAGGGGTGCACAATGAGCAGTTCTTC. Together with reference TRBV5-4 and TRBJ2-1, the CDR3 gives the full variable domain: ETGVTQSPTHLIKTRGQQVTLRCSSQSGHNTVSWYQQALGQGPQFIFQYYREEENGRGNFPPRFSGLQFPNYSSELNVNALELDDSALYLCASSPRTGVHNEQFFGPGTRLTVL.

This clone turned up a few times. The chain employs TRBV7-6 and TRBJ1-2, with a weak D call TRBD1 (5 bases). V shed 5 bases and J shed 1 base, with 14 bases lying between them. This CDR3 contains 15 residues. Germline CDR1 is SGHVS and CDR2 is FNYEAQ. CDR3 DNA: TGTGCCAGCAGCGAAGGTTGGGGCCTTAACTATGGCTACACCTTC. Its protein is CASSEGWGLNYGYTF. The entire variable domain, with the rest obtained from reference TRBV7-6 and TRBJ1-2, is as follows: GAGVSQSPRYKVTKRGQDVALRCDPISGHVSLYWYRQALGQGPEFLTYFNYEAQQDKSGLPNDRFSAERPEGSISTLTIQRTEQRDSAMYRCASSEGWGLNYGYTFGSGTRLTVV.

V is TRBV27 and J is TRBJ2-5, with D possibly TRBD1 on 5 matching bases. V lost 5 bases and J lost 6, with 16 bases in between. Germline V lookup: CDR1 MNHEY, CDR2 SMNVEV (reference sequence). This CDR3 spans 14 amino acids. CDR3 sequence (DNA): TGTGCCAGCAGTACTCGGACACATCTACAGACCCAGTACTTC. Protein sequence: CASSTRTHLQTQYF.

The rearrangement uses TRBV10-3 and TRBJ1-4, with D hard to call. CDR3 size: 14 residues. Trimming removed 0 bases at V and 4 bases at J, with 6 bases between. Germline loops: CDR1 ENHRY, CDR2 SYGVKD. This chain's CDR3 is CAISESLGNEKLFF. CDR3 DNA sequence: TGTGCCATCAGTGAGTCTCTCGGTAATGAAAAACTGTTTTTT.

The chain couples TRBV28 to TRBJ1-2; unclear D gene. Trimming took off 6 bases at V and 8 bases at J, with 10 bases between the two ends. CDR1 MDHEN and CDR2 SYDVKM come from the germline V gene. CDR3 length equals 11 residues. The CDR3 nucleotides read TGTGCCAGCAGCACCGTAATGGGCTACACCTTC. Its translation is CASSTVMGYTF.

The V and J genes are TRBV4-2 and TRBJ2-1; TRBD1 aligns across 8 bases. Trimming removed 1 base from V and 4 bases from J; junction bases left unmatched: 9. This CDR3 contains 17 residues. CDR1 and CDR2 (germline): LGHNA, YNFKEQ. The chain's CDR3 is CASSQAYGQGIYNEQFF. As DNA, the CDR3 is TGTGCCAGCAGCCAAGCTTACGGACAGGGAATATACAATGAGCAGTTCTTC.

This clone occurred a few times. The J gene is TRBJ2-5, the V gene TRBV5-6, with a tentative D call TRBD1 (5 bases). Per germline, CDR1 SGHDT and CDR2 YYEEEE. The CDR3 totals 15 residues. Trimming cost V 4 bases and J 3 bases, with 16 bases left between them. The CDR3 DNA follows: TGTGCCAGCAGCCGGTTAGTGACAGCCGAAGAGACCCAGTACTTC. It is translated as CASSRLVTAEETQYF.